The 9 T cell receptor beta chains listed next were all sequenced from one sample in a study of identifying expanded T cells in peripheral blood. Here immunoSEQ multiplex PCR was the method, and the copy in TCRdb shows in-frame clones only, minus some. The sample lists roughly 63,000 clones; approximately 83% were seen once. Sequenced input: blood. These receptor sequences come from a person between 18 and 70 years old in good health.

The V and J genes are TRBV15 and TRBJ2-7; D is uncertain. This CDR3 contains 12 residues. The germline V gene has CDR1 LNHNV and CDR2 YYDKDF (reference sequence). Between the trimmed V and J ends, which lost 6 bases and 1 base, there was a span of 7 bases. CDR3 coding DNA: TGTGCCACCAGGGGCGATTCCTACGAGCAGTACTTC. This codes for CATRGDSYEQYF.

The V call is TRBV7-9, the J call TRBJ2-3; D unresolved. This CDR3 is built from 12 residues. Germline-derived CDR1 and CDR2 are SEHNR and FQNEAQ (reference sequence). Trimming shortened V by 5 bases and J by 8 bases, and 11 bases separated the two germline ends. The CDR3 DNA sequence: TGTGCCAGCAGCCCGCTCCTTCCTACGCAGTATTTT. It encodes CASSPLLPTQYF.

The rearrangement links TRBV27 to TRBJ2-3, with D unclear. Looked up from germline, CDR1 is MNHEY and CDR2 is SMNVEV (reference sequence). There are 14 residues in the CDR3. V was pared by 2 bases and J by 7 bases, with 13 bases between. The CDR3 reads CASSLRDAQNTQYF. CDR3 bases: TGTGCCAGCAGTTTAAGGGATGCACAAAATACGCAGTATTTT.

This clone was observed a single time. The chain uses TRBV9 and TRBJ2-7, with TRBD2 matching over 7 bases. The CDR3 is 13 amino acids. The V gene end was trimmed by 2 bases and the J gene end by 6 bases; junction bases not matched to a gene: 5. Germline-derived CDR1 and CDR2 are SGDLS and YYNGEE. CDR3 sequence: CASSVGPSGEQYF. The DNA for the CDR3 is TGTGCCAGCAGCGTGGGGCCTAGCGGCGAGCAGTACTTC.

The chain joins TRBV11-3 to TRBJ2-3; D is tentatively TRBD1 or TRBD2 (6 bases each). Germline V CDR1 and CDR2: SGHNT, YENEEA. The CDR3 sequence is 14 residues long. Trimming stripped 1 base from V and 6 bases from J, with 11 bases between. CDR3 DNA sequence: TGTGCCAGCAGCTTAGGGGGGGCGGTGGATACGCAGTATTTT. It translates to CASSLGGAVDTQYF.

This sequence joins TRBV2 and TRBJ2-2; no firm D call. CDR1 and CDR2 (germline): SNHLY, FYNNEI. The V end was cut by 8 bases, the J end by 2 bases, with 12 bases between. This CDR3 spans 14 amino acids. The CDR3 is CASAQTLNTGELFF. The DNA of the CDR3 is TGTGCCAGCGCCCAAACGCTAAACACCGGGGAGCTGTTTTTT.

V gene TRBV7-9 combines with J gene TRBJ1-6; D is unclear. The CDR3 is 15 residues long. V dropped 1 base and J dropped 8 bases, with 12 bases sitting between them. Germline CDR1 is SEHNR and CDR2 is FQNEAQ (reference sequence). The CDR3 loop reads CASSLDGQVYSPLHF. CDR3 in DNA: TGTGCCAGCAGCTTAGATGGGCAGGTCTATTCACCCCTCCACTTT.

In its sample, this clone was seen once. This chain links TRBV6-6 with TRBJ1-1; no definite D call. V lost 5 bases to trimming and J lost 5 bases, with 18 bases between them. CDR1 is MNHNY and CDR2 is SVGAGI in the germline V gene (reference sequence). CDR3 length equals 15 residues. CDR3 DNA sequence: TGTGCCAGCAGTGGCATGCGCACAAAGCCGACTGAAGCTTTCTTT. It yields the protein CASSGMRTKPTEAFF.

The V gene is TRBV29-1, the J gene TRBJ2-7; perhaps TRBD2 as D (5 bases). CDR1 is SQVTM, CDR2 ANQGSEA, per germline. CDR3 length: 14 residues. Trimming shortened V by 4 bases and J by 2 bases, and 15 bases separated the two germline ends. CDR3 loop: CSVVEGAYAYEQYF. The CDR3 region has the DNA TGCAGCGTTGTCGAGGGTGCCTACGCCTACGAGCAGTACTTC.